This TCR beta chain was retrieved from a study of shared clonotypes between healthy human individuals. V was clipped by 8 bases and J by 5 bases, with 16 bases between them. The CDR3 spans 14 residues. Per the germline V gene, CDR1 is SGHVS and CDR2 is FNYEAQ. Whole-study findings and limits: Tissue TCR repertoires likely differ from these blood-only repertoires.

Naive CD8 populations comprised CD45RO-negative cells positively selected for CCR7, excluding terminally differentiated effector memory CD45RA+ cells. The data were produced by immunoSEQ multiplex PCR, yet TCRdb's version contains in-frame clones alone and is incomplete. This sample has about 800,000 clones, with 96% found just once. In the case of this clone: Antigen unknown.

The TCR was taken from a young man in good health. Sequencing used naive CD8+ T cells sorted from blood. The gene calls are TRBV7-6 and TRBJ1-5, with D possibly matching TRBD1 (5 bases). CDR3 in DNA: TGTGCCAGCTCGGGAGGGGCAGGAGATCAGCCCCAGCATTTT. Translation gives CASSGGAGDQPQHF.